These 31 T cell receptor beta chains originate from one sample sequenced in a study of CXCR3-negative and CXCR3-positive naive CD8 T cells. 5' RACE that incorporated UMI labels was used to prepare the TRB cDNA libraries. No DNA is given; TCRdb re-called the 5' RACE reads and lists each CDR3 protein once. The sample holds over 100,000 distinct CDR3 sequences. Sequenced: naive CXCR3- CD8+ T cells from blood. Subset noted: CD45RO-CCR7+CD27+CD95- naive CD8+ T cells lacking CXCR3 (TNR3-). These receptors all come from a human donor in good health. Some clones in this sample may be carry-over from other donors' samples.

The rearrangement uses TRBV19 and TRBJ1-1; TCRdb calls TRBD1, which cannot be checked without DNA. CDR1 is LNHDA and CDR2 is SQIVND in the germline V gene (reference sequence). This CDR3 has 13 amino acids. The CDR3: CASNPGANTEAFF. Together with reference TRBV19 and TRBJ1-1, the CDR3 gives the full variable domain: DGGITQSPKYLFRKEGQNVTLSCEQNLNHDAMYWYRQDPGQGLRLIYYSQIVNDFQKGDIAEGYSVSREKKESFPLTVTSAQKNPTAFYLCASNPGANTEAFFGQGTRLTVV.

The chain has TRBV5-1 and TRBJ2-7; TCRdb lists TRBD1, though no DNA is available to test this call. CDR1 SGHRS and CDR2 YFSETQ come from the germline V gene. This CDR3 has 17 residues. The CDR3 spells CASSLEVRDIAKNMQYF. The whole variable domain, remainder taken from reference TRBV5-1 and TRBJ2-7, is KAGVTQTPRYLIKTRGQQVTLSCSPISGHRSVSWYQQTPGQGLQFLFEYFSETQRNKGNFPGRFSGRQFSNSRSEMNVSTLELGDSALYLCASSLEVRDIAKNMQYFGPGTRLTVT.

CDR3: CASSSVRGYEQYF. V is TRBV28 and J is TRBJ2-7; TCRdb calls TRBD1, which cannot be checked without DNA. The CDR3 contains 13 residues. Germline V gene data show CDR1 as MDHEN and CDR2 as SYDVKM.

The rearrangement joins TRBV7-2 to TRBJ2-5; TCRdb reports TRBD2, a call that lacks DNA to check it against. Per germline, CDR1 SGHTA and CDR2 FQGNSA. This CDR3 spans 16 amino acids. CDR3 region: CASSSGLAGGRETQYF.

This chain uses TRBV14 with TRBJ1-6. The CDR3 consists of 18 residues. Germline-derived CDR1 and CDR2 are SGHDN and FVKESK. CDR3 loop: CASSQAASLLRAWTPLHF.

The chain combines TRBV10-3 with TRBJ1-6; the D call from TCRdb, TRBD1, cannot be confirmed without DNA. The V gene's germline CDR1 is ENHRY and CDR2 SYGVKD. This CDR3 region has 13 residues. CDR3 amino acids: CAIGVQGGSPLHF.

The chain carries TRBV28 and TRBJ2-7; TCRdb's D call of TRBD2 is untestable without DNA. The CDR3 length is 15 residues. The germline V gene has CDR1 MDHEN and CDR2 SYDVKM. This CDR3 reads CASSPHRTSGYEQYF.

This sequence joins TRBV13 and TRBJ2-5; TCRdb calls TRBD2, which cannot be checked without DNA. The CDR3 is made up of 14 amino acids. Germline values: CDR1 PRHDT, CDR2 FYEKMQ (reference sequence). CDR3 amino acids: CASSDTGRARTQYF. The variable domain in full, completed from reference TRBV13 and TRBJ2-5, reads AAGVIQSPRHLIKEKRETATLKCYPIPRHDTVYWYQQGPGQDPQFLISFYEKMQSDKGSIPDRFSAQQFSDYHSELNMSSLELGDSALYFCASSDTGRARTQYFGPGTRLLVL.

CDR3 residues: CAIQTGGTGYTF. This chain uses TRBV2 with TRBJ1-2; absent DNA, TCRdb's TRBD1 call cannot be checked. The CDR3 extends over 12 amino acids. Per the germline V gene, CDR1 is SNHLY and CDR2 is FYNNEI.

The chain employs TRBV4-3 and TRBJ2-1; TCRdb's D call of TRBD2 is untestable without DNA. CDR1 LGHNA and CDR2 YSLEER come from the germline V gene. This CDR3 comprises 16 residues. CDR3 amino acids: CASSQEGLAGDHEQFF.

The chain combines TRBV18 with TRBJ2-1; TCRdb indicates TRBD1, and absent DNA this call remains unverified. The CDR3 is 13 amino acids. Germline CDR1 and CDR2: KGHSH and LQKENI. CDR3 in amino acids: CASSLGGIDEQFF.

V is TRBV7-9 and J is TRBJ2-7; the TCRdb D gene call, TRBD2, has no DNA to confirm it. This CDR3 spans 16 amino acids. Germline CDR1 reads SEHNR; CDR2 reads FQNEAQ (reference sequence). The CDR3 spells CASSFVAGGRSYEQYF.

The CDR3 spells CATSGDRDQETQYF. The chain combines TRBV15 with TRBJ2-5; TCRdb picks TRBD1, but there is no DNA to check that call. Germline CDR1 reads LNHNV; CDR2 reads YYDKDF (reference sequence). This CDR3 has 14 residues.

The chain joins TRBV6-2 or TRBV6-3 to TRBJ2-2; TCRdb calls TRBD1, which cannot be checked without DNA. The CDR3 spans 16 residues. Germline lookup yields CDR1 MNHEY and CDR2 SVGEGT. This CDR3 reads CASSLPRTGETGELFF.

The genes are TRBV20-1 and TRBJ2-1; TCRdb picks TRBD1, but there is no DNA to check that call. This CDR3 spans 15 amino acids. The germline V gene encodes CDR1 DFQATT and CDR2 SNEGSKA (reference sequence). This CDR3 reads CSASTYRGSPDEQFF.

The CDR3 protein is CASSQDGYGQETQYF. This chain links TRBV3-1 with TRBJ2-5. CDR1 is LGHDT, CDR2 YNNKEL, per germline (reference sequence). The CDR3 extends over 15 amino acids.

V gene TRBV5-1 combines with J gene TRBJ2-1. The CDR3 is 15 amino acids. From germline, CDR1 is SGHRS and CDR2 YFSETQ. Here the CDR3 reads CASSLTDSPYNEQFF.

V gene TRBV3-1 combines with J gene TRBJ2-1; TCRdb's D call of TRBD1 is untestable without DNA. CDR1 LGHDT and CDR2 YNNKEL come from the germline V gene (reference sequence). This CDR3 region has 11 residues. The CDR3 is CASGGGNEQFF.

Here the CDR3 reads CASSPEMSLGNTQYF. The chain combines TRBV18 with TRBJ2-3; without DNA, the TCRdb call of TRBD1 cannot be checked. The CDR3 extends over 15 amino acids. Germline CDR1 is KGHSH and CDR2 is LQKENI.

The genes are TRBV3-1 and TRBJ2-7. CDR1 and CDR2 from the germline V gene are LGHDT and YNNKEL (reference sequence). The CDR3 runs 15 residues. The CDR3 loop reads CASSQENGWVYEQYF.

The chain couples TRBV13 to TRBJ2-7; as DNA is missing, the TRBD1 call by TCRdb cannot be tested. Germline lookup yields CDR1 PRHDT and CDR2 FYEKMQ (reference sequence). The CDR3 sequence is 12 residues long. CDR3 region: CASAQGTQEQYF. Based on the CDR3 plus reference TRBV13 and TRBJ2-7, the full variable domain is AAGVIQSPRHLIKEKRETATLKCYPIPRHDTVYWYQQGPGQDPQFLISFYEKMQSDKGSIPDRFSAQQFSDYHSELNMSSLELGDSALYFCASAQGTQEQYFGPGTRLTVT.

This chain links TRBV4-1 with TRBJ2-5. From germline, CDR1 is MGHRA and CDR2 YSYEKL. The CDR3 totals 14 residues. The CDR3 sequence: CASSQVDYQETQYF.

This CDR3 reads CASSQGGVREQFF. J is TRBJ2-1 and V is TRBV7-9; absent DNA, TCRdb's TRBD1 call cannot be checked. This CDR3 has 13 residues. Per germline, CDR1 SEHNR and CDR2 FQNEAQ (reference sequence).

This rearrangement joins TRBV29-1 to TRBJ2-5; TCRdb's D call, TRBD2, is unchecked because there is no DNA. CDR1 is SQVTM, CDR2 ANQGSEA, per germline. The CDR3 length is 16 residues. The CDR3 loop reads CSVEPGTSGFEETQYF.

This rearrangement joins TRBV12-3 or TRBV12-4 to TRBJ2-7; the TCRdb call, TRBD1, lacks DNA for checking. This CDR3 region has 13 residues. The CDR3 protein is CASSYGNIYEQYF.

The CDR3 region is CASSLDPLNTGELFF. This chain joins TRBV7-6 and TRBJ2-2; TCRdb lists TRBD2, though no DNA is available to test this call. This CDR3 is built from 15 residues. CDR1 is SGHVS, CDR2 FNYEAQ, per germline.

The chain uses TRBV30 and TRBJ1-5. CDR1 and CDR2 (germline): GTSNPN, SVGIG (reference sequence). The CDR3 length is 17 residues. CDR3 sequence: CAWSVKTPGQLNQPQHF.

The rearrangement links TRBV29-1 to TRBJ2-7; TCRdb's assignment of TRBD1 cannot be checked, as there is no DNA. The CDR3 is 14 residues long. Germline V lookup: CDR1 SQVTM, CDR2 ANQGSEA. CDR3 sequence reads: CSFRTGRGSYEQYF.

The gene calls are TRBV28 and TRBJ2-3; TCRdb gives TRBD2 as the D gene, but with no DNA this cannot be confirmed. Germline CDR1 and CDR2: MDHEN and SYDVKM. CDR3 size: 16 residues. The CDR3 here is CASSSRLAGGSDTQYF. Drawing the rest from reference TRBV28 and TRBJ2-3, the complete variable domain is DVKVTQSSRYLVKRTGEKVFLECVQDMDHENMFWYRQDPGLGLRLIYFSYDVKMKEKGDIPEGYSVSREKKERFSLILESASTNQTSMYLCASSSRLAGGSDTQYFGPGTRLTVL.

The chain combines TRBV27 with TRBJ2-3. Germline assignment: CDR1 MNHEY and CDR2 SMNVEV (reference sequence). This CDR3 is 11 amino acids long. The CDR3: CASSNTDTQYF.

The CDR3: CASSQGQEVGEQYF. The genes are TRBV4-1 and TRBJ2-7. The CDR3 extends over 14 amino acids. Germline V gene data show CDR1 as MGHRA and CDR2 as YSYEKL.